The T cell receptor beta chain under discussion was sequenced for a study of CD8 T cells in ankylosing spondylitis. TCRdb passed the 5' RACE reads through MiXCR, listing each CDR3 protein once. This table has about 250,000 distinct CDR3 sequences, 20% to 30% appearing once. This clonotype has more than one count but fewer than ten. Its cognate antigen is unknown. The CDR3 spans 16 residues. V lost 3 bases and J lost 2; bases outside the gene matches: 4. Study-wide points: Disease-linked clones were found to be CD8+ and relatively rare in peripheral blood. It was reported that disease-linked clones were significantly enriched in matched ankylosing spondylitis synovial fluid.

J is TRBJ2-5 and V is TRBV12-3 or TRBV12-4, with TRBD2 matching over 12 bases. This clonotype originated in a male donor with ankylosing spondylitis or in good health (not recorded which). The sample consisted of blood, either unsorted or a sorted T cell fraction (not recorded which). The CDR3 nucleotides are TGTGCCAGCAGTTTCTCCCTAGCGGGGGGGCAAGAGACCCAGTACTTC. Protein sequence: CASSFSLAGGQETQYF.